These 9 T cell receptor beta chains originate from one sample sequenced in a study of PD-1 blockade in classical Hodgkin lymphoma. Generated by immunoSEQ multiplex PCR, the TCRdb table keeps only in-frame clones and is missing some. The sample holds about 110,000 clones; over 85% are singletons and the top ten take 15% to 20%. Noted time point: cycle 4 day 1 (C4D1), after more than five weeks of nivolumab. All the patients suffered relapse after autologous stem cell transplantation, and brentuximab vedotin exposure differed. This specimen consisted of peripheral blood mononuclear cells (PBMCs), obtained before the fourth cycle of nivolumab. All receptors come from a human donor with classical Hodgkin lymphoma.

This chain's CDR3 is CASSHRTVISGANVLTF. For the CDR3, the DNA is TGCGCCAGCAGCCACCGGACAGTTATCTCTGGGGCCAACGTCCTGACTTTC. This rearrangement joins TRBV5-1 to TRBJ2-6; possibly TRBD1 for D (6 bases). CDR1 and CDR2 from the germline V gene are SGHRS and YFSETQ. This CDR3 spans 17 amino acids. The V end was cut by 4 bases, the J end by 0 bases, with 14 bases between.

The V call is TRBV5-4, the J call TRBJ1-2; D remains ambiguous. Germline CDR1 and CDR2: SGHNT and YYREEE (reference sequence). This CDR3 contains 13 residues. V was clipped by 0 bases and J by 5 bases, with 8 bases between them. CDR3 loop: CASSLDNDYGYTF. CDR3 bases: TGTGCCAGCAGCTTGGACAATGATTATGGCTACACCTTC.

The chain joins TRBV6-1 to TRBJ1-1; 9 positions match TRBD1. V was pared by 3 bases and J by 4 bases, with 9 bases of the junction left unmatched. CDR3 size: 16 residues. Germline V CDR1 and CDR2: MNHNS, SASEGT. CDR3: CASSDDPGQGSTEAFF. CDR3 DNA sequence: TGTGCCAGCAGTGATGATCCGGGACAGGGAAGCACTGAAGCTTTCTTT.

CDR3 DNA: TGTGCCAGCAGCCGCCTTATTTCTAACTATGGCTACACCTTC. Its protein product is CASSRLISNYGYTF. The chain joins TRBV11-2 to TRBJ1-2; D is ambiguous. V shed 5 bases and J shed 0 bases, with 10 bases lying between them. This CDR3 has 14 amino acids. Per the germline V gene, CDR1 is SGHAT and CDR2 is FQNNGV.

V and J are TRBV6-1 and TRBJ2-1; unclear D gene. The V end lost 7 bases, the J end lost 3 bases, and 13 bases lay between the germline ends. This CDR3 has 14 amino acids. Per the germline V gene, CDR1 is MNHNS and CDR2 is SASEGT. This chain's CDR3 is CASKLSAYYNEQFF. CDR3 DNA sequence: TGTGCCAGCAAGCTCAGCGCCTACTACAATGAGCAGTTCTTC.

The chain links TRBV7-6 to TRBJ2-3; perhaps TRBD1 as D (5 bases). The V gene's germline CDR1 is SGHVS and CDR2 FNYEAQ. V lost 5 bases and J 7 bases, leaving 22 bases between the germline ends. The CDR3 consists of 16 residues. The CDR3 spells CASSHQGLSMVNTQYF. In DNA form, the CDR3 reads TGTGCCAGCAGCCATCAGGGCCTTAGTATGGTAAATACGCAGTATTTT.

The DNA of the CDR3 is TGTGCTAGTGGTGGGGGGACAGGCTATGGCTACACCTTC. It translates to CASGGGTGYGYTF. V is TRBV12-5 and J is TRBJ1-2; TRBD1 matches 8 bases. J gave up 4 bases and V 5 bases, and 3 bases lay outside the gene matches. Germline CDR1 is LGHNT and CDR2 is FRNRAP. This CDR3 is 13 amino acids long.

The CDR3 region is CASRFTSGRANTNTGELFF. CDR3 nucleotide sequence: TGCGCCAGCAGATTTACTAGCGGGAGGGCCAATACGAACACCGGGGAGCTGTTTTTT. The chain has TRBV5-1 and TRBJ2-2, with 13 bases lining up with TRBD2. The CDR3 has 19 residues. With 5 bases clipped from V and 0 bases from J, the junction kept 10 bases outside the gene matches. Per germline, CDR1 SGHRS and CDR2 YFSETQ.

The chain couples TRBV10-3 to TRBJ2-3; D may be TRBD2 (5 bases). Germline loops: CDR1 ENHRY, CDR2 SYGVKD. The CDR3 is 19 amino acids. The ends were cut back, 5 bases at V and 6 bases at J, with 30 bases in the middle. The CDR3 loop is CAISRPRERTDNGADTQYF. In DNA form, the CDR3 reads TGTGCCATCAGTCGACCCCGGGAAAGGACTGACAACGGCGCGGATACGCAGTATTTT.